The text below deals with one TCR beta chain. What it recognizes is unknown. The entry originates in a study of identical twins. Findings and limits, study-wide: Cord blood beta clonotypes that were abundant carried fewer insertions, and memory repertoires showed no such trend. The study reached conclusions through statistical analysis that was cross-sectional, not following the same donors.

No donor was unhealthy or non-Caucasian. After template switching added a universal primer site, the resulting cDNA carried unique molecular identifiers. MiXCR, applied by TCRdb to the 5' RACE reads, yields one record per CDR3 protein. This sample yields 1.5 million to 2 million distinct CDR3 sequences, of which less than 40% are seen a single time; under 0.35% belongs to the top ten. V lost 6 bases and J lost 7, with 18 bases in between. CDR3 length: 14 residues. CDR1 and CDR2 from the germline V gene are DFQATT and SNEGSKA (reference sequence). J is TRBJ1-4 and V is TRBV20-1; tentative D call: TRBD1 (5 bases). The clonotype was recovered from a newborn girl in good health. What was sequenced was cord blood. This chain's CDR3 is CSALRQRGSEKLFF. CDR3 in DNA: TGCAGTGCCCTCCGACAGCGGGGGAGTGAAAAACTGTTTTTT.